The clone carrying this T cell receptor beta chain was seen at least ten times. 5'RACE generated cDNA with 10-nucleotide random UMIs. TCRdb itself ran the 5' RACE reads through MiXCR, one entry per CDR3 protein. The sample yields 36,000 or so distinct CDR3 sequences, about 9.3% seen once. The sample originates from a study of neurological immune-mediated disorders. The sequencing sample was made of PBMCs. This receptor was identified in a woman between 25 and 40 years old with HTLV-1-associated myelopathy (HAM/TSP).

The CDR3 sequence: CSARDTRLYGYTF. Written as DNA, the CDR3 is TGCAGTGCTAGAGATACACGTCTATACGGCTACACCTTC. The chain couples TRBV20-1 to TRBJ1-2; no clear D gene. Germline values: CDR1 DFQATT, CDR2 SNEGSKA (reference sequence). Trimming removed 0 bases at V and 8 bases at J, with 13 bases between. This CDR3 is 13 amino acids long.